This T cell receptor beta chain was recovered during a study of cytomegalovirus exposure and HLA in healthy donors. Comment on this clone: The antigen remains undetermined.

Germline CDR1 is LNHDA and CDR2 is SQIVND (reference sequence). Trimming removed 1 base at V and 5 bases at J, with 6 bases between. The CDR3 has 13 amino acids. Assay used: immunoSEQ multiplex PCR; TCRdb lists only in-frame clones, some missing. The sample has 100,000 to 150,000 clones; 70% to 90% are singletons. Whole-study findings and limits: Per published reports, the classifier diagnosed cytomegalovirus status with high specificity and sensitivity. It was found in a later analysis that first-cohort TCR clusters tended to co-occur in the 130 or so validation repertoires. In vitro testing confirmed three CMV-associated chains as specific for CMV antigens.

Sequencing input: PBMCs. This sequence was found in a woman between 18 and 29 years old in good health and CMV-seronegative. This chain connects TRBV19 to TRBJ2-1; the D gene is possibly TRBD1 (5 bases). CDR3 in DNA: TGTGCCAGTAGTATAGGACAGAACAATGAGCAGTTCTTC. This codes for CASSIGQNNEQFF.